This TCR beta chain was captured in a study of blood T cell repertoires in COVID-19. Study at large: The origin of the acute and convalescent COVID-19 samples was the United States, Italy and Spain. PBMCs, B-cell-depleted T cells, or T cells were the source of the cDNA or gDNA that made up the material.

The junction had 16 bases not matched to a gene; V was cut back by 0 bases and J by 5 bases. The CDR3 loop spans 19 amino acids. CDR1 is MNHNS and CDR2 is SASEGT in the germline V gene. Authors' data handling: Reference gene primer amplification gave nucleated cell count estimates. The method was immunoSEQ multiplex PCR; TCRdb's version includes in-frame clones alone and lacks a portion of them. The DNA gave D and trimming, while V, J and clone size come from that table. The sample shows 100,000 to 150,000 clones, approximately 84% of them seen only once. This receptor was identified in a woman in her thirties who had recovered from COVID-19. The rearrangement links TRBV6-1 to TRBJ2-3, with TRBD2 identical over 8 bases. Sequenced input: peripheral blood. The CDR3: CASSEAFQGRGLELDTQYF. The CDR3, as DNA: TGTGCCAGCAGTGAAGCTTTCCAGGGAAGGGGACTAGAACTAGATACGCAGTATTTT.